This T cell receptor beta chain was recorded in a study of T cell clonality in common variable immunodeficiency. Data came from immunoSEQ multiplex PCR; TCRdb stores just in-frame clones and leaves some out. The profile covers approximately 52,000 clones, none occurring a single time. Donors gave roughly 4.5 to 9 ml heparinized peripheral whole blood. This clone was counted at least ten times. Read coverage stops 3 residues before the CDR3 terminus; the germline J gene supplies the remainder. CDR1 SGHTA and CDR2 FQGNSA come from the germline V gene. The CDR3 is made up of 17 amino acids. Trimming pared 0 bases from V and 0 bases from J, leaving 13 bases between.

The V and J genes are TRBV7-2 and TRBJ2-3, with a possible D match to TRBD2 (5 bases). Sequencing used peripheral blood mononuclear cells. This receptor was taken from a person between 18 and 75 years old in good health. The CDR3 here is CASSLARLSGSTDTQYF. CDR3 DNA, as far as it was read: TGTGCCAGCAGCTTAGCCCGACTATCGGGTAGCACAGATACG. The whole variable domain, remainder taken from reference TRBV7-2 and TRBJ2-3, is GAGVSQSPSNKVTEKGKDVELRCDPISGHTALYWYRQSLGQGLEFLIYFQGNSAPDKSGLPSDRFSAERTGGSVSTLTIQRTQQEDSAVYLCASSLARLSGSTDTQYFGPGTRLTVL.